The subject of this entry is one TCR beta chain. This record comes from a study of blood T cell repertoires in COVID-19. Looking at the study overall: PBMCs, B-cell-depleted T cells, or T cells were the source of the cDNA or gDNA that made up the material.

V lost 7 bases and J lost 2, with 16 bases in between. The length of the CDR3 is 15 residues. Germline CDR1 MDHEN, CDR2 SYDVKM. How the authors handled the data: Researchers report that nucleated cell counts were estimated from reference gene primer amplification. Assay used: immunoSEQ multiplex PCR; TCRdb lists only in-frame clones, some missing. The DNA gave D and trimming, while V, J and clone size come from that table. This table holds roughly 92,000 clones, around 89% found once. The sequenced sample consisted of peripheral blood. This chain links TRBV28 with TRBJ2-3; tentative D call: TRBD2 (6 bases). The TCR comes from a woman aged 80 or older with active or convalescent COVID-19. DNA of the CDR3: TGTGCCAGCACCCTGCGGGACCAGAACACAGATACGCAGTATTTT. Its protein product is CASTLRDQNTDTQYF.